This T cell receptor beta chain was captured by sequencing in a study of T cells in Graves' hyperthyroidism and ophthalmopathy. The study's findings and limits: Most thyroid-expanded clonotypes above 0.001 were also found in blood.

The TCR beta CDR3 regions underwent amplification using RNA transcripts as the source. HTBI primers were the set used in a first-round RT-PCR of the TCR CDR3. From the multiplex PCR reads, TCRdb called clonotypes with MiXCR, one entry per CDR3 protein. Among about 210,000 distinct CDR3 sequences, roughly 17% were seen once, and the ten largest hold around 50%. This clonotype showed up many times. Its antigen is undetermined. Patients with uncontrolled infections, other autoimmune diseases, pregnancy or lactation were excluded. With 3 bases removed from V and 3 bases from J, the gap between germline ends came to 6 bases. This CDR3 is 12 amino acids long. The germline V gene has CDR1 SGHDN and CDR2 FVKESK.

The source material was blood. The chain links TRBV14 to TRBJ2-7; tentative D call: TRBD1 (6 bases). The TCR was taken from a man aged 50 to 59 with Graves' hyperthyroidism. The chain's CDR3 is CASSQGHYEQYF. In DNA, the CDR3 is TGTGCCAGCAGCCAGGGACACTACGAGCAGTACTTC.